A single sample gave rise to the 22 T cell receptor beta chains below, sequenced in a study of T cell changes during pregnancy in multiple sclerosis. Clones were read by immunoSEQ multiplex PCR, and TCRdb kept only the in-frame ones, dropping some. The table includes tens of thousands of clones, approximately 90% detected once. The specimen comprised CD4+ T cells from peripheral blood mononuclear cells, sampled in the first trimester of pregnancy. These receptor sequences come from a female donor in good health, enrolled as a control in a pregnancy study.

The CDR3 region is CASSVTGEVGGYTF. In nucleotides, the CDR3 is TGTGCCAGCAGCGTGACAGGGGAAGTGGGCGGCTACACCTTC. The chain has TRBV5-6 and TRBJ1-2; TRBD1 matches at 8 bases. Trimming cost V 4 bases and J 8 bases; bases outside gene matches: 10. Looked up from germline, CDR1 is SGHDT and CDR2 is YYEEEE. This CDR3 contains 14 residues.

V gene TRBV28 combines with J gene TRBJ1-5, with a weak D call TRBD1 (6 bases). Per germline, CDR1 MDHEN and CDR2 SYDVKM. V was pared by 8 bases and J by 0 bases, with 17 bases between. This CDR3 is built from 16 residues. The CDR3 coding sequence is TGTGCCAGCCTCCCCCCCCGACAGGATAGCAATCAGCCCCAGCATTTT. Protein sequence: CASLPPRQDSNQPQHF.

The rearrangement uses TRBV4-1 and TRBJ1-5, with 9 positions matching TRBD1. With 0 bases clipped from V and 4 bases from J, the junction kept 13 bases outside the gene matches. CDR1 MGHRA and CDR2 YSYEKL come from the germline V gene. The CDR3 totals 19 residues. CDR3 nucleotide sequence: TGCGCCAGCAGCCAAGAAAAAGGAGTTGGACAGGGGAAAAATCAGCCCCAGCATTTT. It encodes CASSQEKGVGQGKNQPQHF.

The CDR3 here is CASRARETQYF. In DNA, the CDR3 is TGTGCCAGCAGGGCAAGAGAGACCCAGTACTTC. The chain uses TRBV6-6 and TRBJ2-5; D unclear. Trimming took off 6 bases at V and 4 bases at J, with 6 bases between the two ends. The CDR3 length is 11 residues. Germline-derived CDR1 and CDR2 are MNHNY and SVGAGI (reference sequence).

This clone showed up just once. The V call is TRBV29-1, the J call TRBJ1-2; 8 nucleotides line up with TRBD1. The CDR3 loop spans 11 amino acids. The J segment lost 8 bases and the V segment lost 5 bases, leaving 4 bases of the junction unmatched. CDR1 and CDR2 (germline): SQVTM, ANQGSEA. The CDR3 nucleotides are TGCAGCGTTCAGGGGGCGAGGGGCTACACCTTC. Protein product: CSVQGARGYTF.

The gene calls are TRBV15 and TRBJ1-2; D is ambiguous. The germline V and J ends were trimmed by 1 base and 4 bases, with 7 bases remaining between them. Germline lookup yields CDR1 LNHNV and CDR2 YYDKDF (reference sequence). CDR3 size: 13 residues. CDR3 coding DNA: TGTGCCACCAGCAGAGCTAGGTCCTATGGCTACACCTTC. Translation: CATSRARSYGYTF.

This clone has only one observation. The rearrangement uses TRBV9 and TRBJ2-1; 8 nucleotides agree with TRBD2. The CDR3 consists of 16 residues. In germline, CDR1 is SGDLS, CDR2 YYNGEE. The J segment lost 5 bases and the V segment lost 0 bases, leaving 7 bases of the junction unmatched. For the CDR3, the DNA is TGTGCCAGCAGCGTAGGAATCGGGACTAGTGACAATGAGCAGTTCTTC. Translated, it gives CASSVGIGTSDNEQFF.

This rearrangement joins TRBV27 to TRBJ2-5; 7 nucleotides line up with TRBD2. The DNA end is a closer match to TRBJ2-7, so the J assignment may be wrong. Per the germline V gene, CDR1 is MNHEY and CDR2 is SMNVEV (reference sequence). The CDR3 totals 16 residues. The CDR3 DNA follows: TGTGCCAGCAGTTTATCGAGACTAGCACGAAACTACGAGCAGTACTTC. Protein: CASSLSRLARNYEQYF.

This chain joins TRBV27 and TRBJ1-5; D is uncertain. Germline loops: CDR1 MNHEY, CDR2 SMNVEV (reference sequence). The CDR3 runs to 13 residues. V was clipped by 6 bases and J by 0 bases, with 6 bases between them. CDR3 sequence: CASSAYSNQPQHF. CDR3 nucleotides: TGTGCCAGCAGCGCCTATAGCAATCAGCCCCAGCATTTT.

The genes are TRBV11-2 and TRBJ1-4, with a possible D match to TRBD1 (5 bases). Trimming removed 5 bases from V and 1 base from J, with 11 bases in between. The CDR3 sequence is 15 residues long. Germline CDR1 SGHAT, CDR2 FQNNGV. The CDR3 DNA reads as TGTGCCAGCAGCGCTAGTGACAGAACTAATGAAAAACTGTTTTTT. Translating gives CASSASDRTNEKLFF.

The chain employs TRBV5-1 and TRBJ1-6; 7 nucleotides agree with TRBD1. The V gene's germline CDR1 is SGHRS and CDR2 YFSETQ. V lost 2 bases to trimming and J lost 2 bases; unmatched junction nucleotides: 7. The CDR3 spans 17 residues. CDR3 sequence: CASSFGDRDPYNSPLHF. The CDR3 DNA reads as TGCGCCAGCAGCTTTGGCGACAGGGACCCCTATAATTCACCCCTCCACTTT.

In its sample, this clone was seen once. The gene calls are TRBV11-2 and TRBJ1-4; D is unresolved. Germline V gives CDR1 SGHAT, CDR2 FQNNGV. Trimming shortened V by 3 bases and J by 3 bases, and 11 bases separated the two germline ends. The CDR3 contains 15 residues. CDR3 nucleotides: TGTGCCAGCAGCTTTGGAGTGAGATCTAATGAAAAACTGTTTTTT. It yields the protein CASSFGVRSNEKLFF.

The chain couples TRBV7-2 to TRBJ1-1; TRBD1 might be the D (5 bases). Per germline, CDR1 SGHTA and CDR2 FQGNSA. Deletions cut 2 bases from V and 3 bases from J, with 10 bases between. CDR3 length: 14 amino acids. The CDR3 sequence is CASSLYRGYTEAFF. DNA of the CDR3: TGTGCCAGCAGCTTATATCGGGGGTACACTGAAGCTTTCTTT. The variable domain in full, with the rest retrieved from reference TRBV7-2 and TRBJ1-1, is GAGVSQSPSNKVTEKGKDVELRCDPISGHTALYWYRQSLGQGLEFLIYFQGNSAPDKSGLPSDRFSAERTGGSVSTLTIQRTQQEDSAVYLCASSLYRGYTEAFFGQGTRLTVV.

The rearrangement uses TRBV25-1 and TRBJ1-6, with TRBD1 matching over 7 bases. The CDR3 contains 16 residues. V was clipped by 3 bases and J by 9 bases; unmatched bases: 11. Per the germline V gene, CDR1 is MGHDK and CDR2 is SYGVNS. The CDR3 DNA reads TGTGCCAGCAGTGATTTCCAGGGGGGCGCATCTTCACCCCTCCACTTT. The encoded protein is CASSDFQGGASSPLHF.

The chain combines TRBV6-5 with TRBJ1-1; TRBD1 matches 9 bases. CDR1 MNHEY and CDR2 SVGAGI come from the germline V gene. Unmatched junction bases numbered 6, after V lost 6 bases and J lost 1 base. The CDR3 is made up of 15 amino acids. Here the CDR3 reads CASRNRDRANTEAFF. DNA for the CDR3: TGTGCCAGCAGAAACCGGGACAGGGCGAACACTGAAGCTTTCTTT.

This clone turned up a few times. The genes are TRBV6-4 and TRBJ2-1; tentative D call: TRBD1 (6 bases). Per the germline V gene, CDR1 is MRHNA and CDR2 is SNTAGT. There are 16 residues in the CDR3. Deletions cut 2 bases from V and 9 bases from J, with 20 bases between. CDR3: CASSDRWGRSGSEQFF. CDR3 DNA sequence: TGTGCCAGCAGTGACAGGTGGGGGCGGAGTGGGTCTGAGCAGTTCTTC.

This clone was counted between two and nine times. DNA for the CDR3: TGTGCCAGTAGGCACAGGGTACGGGACACTGAAGCTTTCTTT. It codes for CASRHRVRDTEAFF. The chain employs TRBV19 and TRBJ1-1, with D maybe TRBD1 (6 bases). This CDR3 comprises 14 residues. CDR1 is LNHDA and CDR2 is SQIVND in the germline V gene (reference sequence). Between the trimmed V and J ends, which lost 6 bases and 3 bases, there was a span of 14 bases.

This rearrangement joins TRBV19 to TRBJ2-7, with D tentatively TRBD2 (5 bases). The length of the CDR3 is 13 residues. Germline-derived CDR1 and CDR2 are LNHDA and SQIVND (reference sequence). Trimming pared 3 bases from V and 5 bases from J, leaving 11 bases between. Written as DNA, the CDR3 is TGTGCCAGTAGTATCCCCGGGGTCGACGAGCAGTACTTC. This codes for CASSIPGVDEQYF.

This rearrangement joins TRBV11-1 to TRBJ2-5, with 7 bases fitting TRBD2. The CDR3 has 15 amino acids. CDR1 is SGHAT and CDR2 is FQDESV in the germline V gene (reference sequence). Trimming took 7 bases from V and 5 from J; bases not matched to a gene: 13. In DNA, the CDR3 is TGTGCCAGCACCCCAACGGGGAGGGTAGGGGAGACCCAGTACTTC. This codes for CASTPTGRVGETQYF.

The V call is TRBV18, the J call TRBJ1-5; possible D gene TRBD1, 6 bases. V was cut by 5 bases and J by 5 bases, with 13 bases left in between. Germline V lookup: CDR1 KGHSH, CDR2 LQKENI. The CDR3 sequence is 14 residues long. CDR3: CASSSQGPDQPQHF. In DNA, the CDR3 is TGTGCCAGCTCATCTCAGGGGCCCGATCAGCCCCAGCATTTT.

This clone was observed once. Other DNA sequences within the sample encode an identical CDR3. The V gene is TRBV7-3, the J gene TRBJ1-1; D gene uncertain. V was trimmed by 5 bases and J by 1 base, leaving 8 bases between them. The germline V gene encodes CDR1 SGHTA and CDR2 FQGTGA. The CDR3 covers 13 residues. This chain's CDR3 is CASSLRQNTEAFF. The CDR3 nucleotides are TGTGCCAGCAGCCTCAGGCAGAACACTGAAGCTTTCTTT.

The J gene is TRBJ2-3, the V gene TRBV7-2, with D perhaps TRBD2 (6 bases). The V end lost 5 bases, the J end lost 3 bases, and 12 bases lay between the germline ends. The CDR3 spans 14 residues. Germline CDR1 reads SGHTA; CDR2 reads FQGNSA. CDR3 nucleotides: TGTGCCAGCAGCCCGGACTACTCGACAGATACGCAGTATTTT. Encoded protein: CASSPDYSTDTQYF. The variable domain in full, with the rest retrieved from reference TRBV7-2 and TRBJ2-3, is GAGVSQSPSNKVTEKGKDVELRCDPISGHTALYWYRQSLGQGLEFLIYFQGNSAPDKSGLPSDRFSAERTGGSVSTLTIQRTQQEDSAVYLCASSPDYSTDTQYFGPGTRLTVL.